Following are 10 T cell receptor beta chains from one sample sequenced in a study of PD-1 blockade in classical Hodgkin lymphoma. Profiling relied on immunoSEQ multiplex PCR, and the TCRdb table lists in-frame clones only, not all of them. The table records around 25,000 clones, over 70% of them present only once. Brentuximab vedotin exposure varied among the patients, all of whom had relapsed after autologous stem cell transplantation. The material was peripheral blood mononuclear cells (PBMCs), obtained at baseline. Receptor source: a human donor with classical Hodgkin lymphoma.

The chain has TRBV7-9 and TRBJ1-1; 7 nucleotides align to TRBD1. Germline CDR1 and CDR2: SEHNR and FQNEAQ (reference sequence). CDR3 length: 14 residues. J gave up 6 bases and V 5 bases, and 9 bases lay outside the gene matches. CDR3 loop: CASSPWLGGPEAFF. CDR3 sequence (DNA): TGTGCCAGCAGCCCCTGGTTAGGGGGCCCTGAAGCTTTCTTT.

This clone was recorded a few times. The rearrangement links TRBV4-2 to TRBJ1-4; D might be TRBD1 (5 bases). Germline CDR1 reads LGHNA; CDR2 reads YNFKEQ. The CDR3 contains 17 residues. Trimming removed 0 bases at V and 5 bases at J, with 16 bases between. For the CDR3, the DNA is TGTGCCAGCAGCCAAGATAGTCTCGGGGCTGGAAATGAAAAACTGTTTTTT. Its protein is CASSQDSLGAGNEKLFF.

The gene calls are TRBV27 and TRBJ2-2, with a possible D match to TRBD1 (6 bases). Trimming took 7 bases from V and 3 from J, leaving 18 bases between them. Germline V gene sequence: CDR1 MNHEY, CDR2 SMNVEV (reference sequence). The CDR3 runs 16 residues. The CDR3 here is CASKLQGRGDTGELFF. In nucleotides, the CDR3 is TGTGCCAGCAAGCTCCAGGGCAGGGGAGACACCGGGGAGCTGTTTTTT.

The V gene is TRBV6-5, the J gene TRBJ1-1, with D possibly matching TRBD1 (6 bases). The germline CDR1 and CDR2 sequences are MNHEY and SVGAGI. The CDR3 sequence is 15 residues long. V lost 8 bases and J 3 bases, leaving 19 bases between the germline ends. The CDR3 loop is CASHRDIPLDTEAFF. CDR3 DNA: TGTGCCAGCCACCGGGACATCCCTTTGGACACTGAAGCTTTCTTT.

The chain employs TRBV28 and TRBJ2-5; D not certain. V was cut by 1 base and J by 4 bases, with 16 bases left in between. The germline CDR1 and CDR2 sequences are MDHEN and SYDVKM. The CDR3 consists of 16 residues. CDR3 loop: CASSLFGGESRETQYF. The CDR3 DNA reads as TGTGCCAGCAGTTTATTTGGTGGCGAGAGCCGAGAGACCCAGTACTTC. The whole variable domain, filled in from reference TRBV28 and TRBJ2-5, reads DVKVTQSSRYLVKRTGEKVFLECVQDMDHENMFWYRQDPGLGLRLIYFSYDVKMKEKGDIPEGYSVSREKKERFSLILESASTNQTSMYLCASSLFGGESRETQYFGPGTRLLVL.

CDR3 sequence (DNA): TGCAGCGTATCAGGGGGGCAAGAGACCCAGTACTTC. Translation gives CSVSGGQETQYF. The chain is built from TRBV29-1 and TRBJ2-5, with D maybe TRBD1 (7 bases). Trimming removed 6 bases from V and 2 bases from J, with 10 bases in between. The CDR3 extends over 12 amino acids. CDR1 and CDR2 (germline): SQVTM, ANQGSEA. The entire variable domain, with the rest obtained from reference TRBV29-1 and TRBJ2-5, is as follows: SAVISQKPSRDICQRGTSLTIQCQVDSQVTMMFWYRQQPGQSLTLIATANQGSEATYESGFVIDKFPISRPNLTFSTLTVSNMSPEDSSIYLCSVSGGQETQYFGPGTRLLVL.

This sequence joins TRBV5-8 and TRBJ2-5; the D call may be TRBD1 or TRBD2 (5 bases each). Germline V gives CDR1 SGHTS, CDR2 YDEGEE. The CDR3 contains 14 residues. Between the trimmed V and J ends, which lost 4 bases and 1 base, there was a span of 11 bases. In nucleotides, the CDR3 is TGTGCCAGCAGCGGTTCCGGGACCCAAGAGACCCAGTACTTC. It yields the protein CASSGSGTQETQYF.

The gene calls are TRBV11-2 and TRBJ2-3; D possibly corresponds to TRBD1 (5 bases). Germline CDR1 is SGHAT and CDR2 is FQNNGV. The CDR3 has 16 residues. V lost 6 bases and J lost 1, with 17 bases in between. This CDR3 reads CASRGVWGSGTDTQYF. The DNA of the CDR3 is TGTGCCAGCAGAGGGGTCTGGGGAAGTGGCACAGATACGCAGTATTTT.

This sequence joins TRBV7-9 and TRBJ2-3; D may be TRBD2 (6 bases). The V gene's germline CDR1 is SEHNR and CDR2 FQNEAQ (reference sequence). The CDR3 runs to 16 residues. V was pared by 5 bases and J by 0 bases, with 15 bases between. CDR3 sequence: CASSPTLGGSTDTQYF. CDR3 nucleotide sequence: TGTGCCAGCAGCCCGACTCTGGGGGGAAGCACAGATACGCAGTATTTT.

The chain combines TRBV28 with TRBJ1-6, with 9 bases aligning to TRBD1. Germline CDR1 reads MDHEN; CDR2 reads SYDVKM. Trimming took 8 bases from V and 7 from J; bases not matched to a gene: 12. The length of the CDR3 is 16 residues. The CDR3 nucleotides are TGTGCCAGCGAACCCTCCGGGACAGGGTACAATTCACCCCTCCACTTT. It encodes CASEPSGTGYNSPLHF.